These T cell receptor beta chains were read from a single sample in a study of blood T cell repertoires in COVID-19. This table comes from immunoSEQ multiplex PCR, and its TCRdb copy is limited to in-frame clones, with some not included. The data contain about 290,000 clones, around nine tenths of them seen just once; the ten biggest clones take up over 8.5%. Material for sequencing was peripheral blood. The receptors were sampled from a woman aged 30 to 39 with COVID-19, enrolled during active disease. The CDR3 runs from the conserved cysteine through the conserved F or W. A D gene is named only where the DNA matches it firmly. A row's size may be missing; if present it is once, few, many or a size class.

J gene,V gene,clone size,D gene,CDR3 protein,CDR3 DNA
TRBJ1-1,TRBV28,once,TRBD1,CASSPMTGETEAFF,TGTGCCAGCAGTCCCATGACAGGGGAGACTGAAGCTTTCTTT
TRBJ2-4,TRBV9,.,.,CASSPQPADIQYF,TGTGCCAGCAGCCCCCAACCGGCGGACATTCAGTACTTC
TRBJ2-7,TRBV6-6,.,TRBD1,CASSYETGAYEQYF,TGTGCCAGCAGTTATGAGACAGGGGCCTACGAGCAGTACTTC
TRBJ1-2,TRBV30,few,.,CAWSVTRNGYTF,TGTGCCTGGAGTGTAACACGAAATGGCTACACCTTC
TRBJ2-7,TRBV27,.,TRBD1,CASSSQGATNEQYF,TGTGCCAGCAGTTCACAGGGGGCAACTAACGAGCAGTACTTC
TRBJ2-7,TRBV7-8,.,TRBD2,CASSPTSGGFYEQYF,TGTGCCAGCAGCCCAACTAGCGGGGGATTCTACGAGCAGTACTTC
TRBJ1-2,TRBV2,.,.,CASSEGGLYGYTF,TGTGCCAGCAGTGAAGGGGGACTCTATGGCTACACCTTC
TRBJ2-5,TRBV11-3,.,TRBD2,CASSRTSEETQYF,TGTGCCAGCAGCCGGACTAGCGAAGAGACCCAGTACTTC
TRBJ1-1,TRBV19,.,.,CASSMVGGALAEAFF,TGTGCCAGTAGTATGGTGGGGGGGGCTTTGGCTGAAGCTTTCTTT
TRBJ1-1,TRBV7-8,.,.,CASNPNRAGWNTEAFF,TGTGCCAGCAATCCGAATCGGGCGGGATGGAACACTGAAGCTTTCTTT
TRBJ1-5,TRBV18,.,TRBD1,CASSRTGTGNQPQHF,TGTGCCAGCTCACGGACAGGGACGGGCAATCAGCCCCAGCATTTT
TRBJ1-5,TRBV28,.,.,CASSLSPGGQPQHF,TGTGCCAGCAGTTTATCACCCGGGGGTCAGCCCCAGCATTTT
TRBJ1-2,TRBV7-9,.,TRBD1,CASSLAGDRLNYGYTF,TGTGCCAGCAGCTTAGCGGGGGACAGGTTAAACTATGGCTACACCTTC
TRBJ2-7,TRBV6-1,.,TRBD1,CASSEGQAHSYEQYF,TGTGCCAGCAGTGAGGGACAGGCCCACTCCTACGAGCAGTACTTC
TRBJ2-3,TRBV2,.,.,CASSEGGADTQYF,TGTGCCAGCAGTGAAGGGGGCGCAGATACGCAGTATTTT
TRBJ2-2,TRBV11-2,.,.,CASSRSRGGNTGELFF,TGTGCCAGCAGCCGTTCAAGGGGCGGTAACACCGGGGAGCTGTTTTTT
TRBJ2-1,TRBV6-2/TRBV6-3,.,TRBD2,CASSYSGGAGNEQFF,TGTGCCAGCAGTTACTCCGGGGGGGCGGGTAATGAGCAGTTCTTC
TRBJ1-1,TRBV30,.,.,CAWSVGRKNTEAFF,TGTGCCTGGAGTGTAGGCAGGAAGAACACTGAAGCTTTCTTT
TRBJ1-3,TRBV5-5,.,.,CASSPVISGNTIYF,TGTGCCAGCAGCCCAGTTATTTCCGGAAACACCATATATTTT
TRBJ1-1,TRBV5-6,.,.,CASSLVELMNTEAFF,TGTGCCAGCAGCTTGGTTGAACTAATGAACACTGAAGCTTTCTTT
TRBJ1-5,TRBV5-1,.,TRBD1,CASDRQGRWQPQHF,TGCGCCAGCGATCGACAGGGTCGGTGGCAGCCCCAGCATTTT
TRBJ1-1,TRBV5-4,.,.,CASSLIGPDREAFF,TGTGCCAGCAGCTTGATCGGTCCAGACAGGGAAGCTTTCTTT
TRBJ2-1,TRBV11-1,.,.,CASRPQGISYNEQFF,TGTGCCAGCAGACCGCAGGGTATATCCTACAATGAGCAGTTCTTC
TRBJ2-2,TRBV5-1,.,.,CASSQDTPRELFF,TGCGCCAGCAGCCAGGACACTCCCCGGGAGCTGTTTTTT
TRBJ1-2,TRBV7-9,.,.,CASSLVDGVYGYTF,TGTGCCAGCAGCTTAGTCGACGGGGTCTATGGCTACACCTTC
TRBJ1-2,TRBV28,.,TRBD1,CASRSRGPLYGYTF,TGTGCCAGCAGATCCAGGGGGCCACTCTATGGCTACACCTTC
TRBJ1-5,TRBV19,.,TRBD1,CASTPRTGAMYQPQHF,TGTGCCAGTACCCCGCGGACAGGGGCTATGTATCAGCCCCAGCATTTT
TRBJ2-2,TRBV19,few,.,CASSYQGAGELFF,TGTGCCAGTAGTTACCAGGGTGCCGGGGAGCTGTTTTTT
TRBJ1-6,TRBV6-5,.,TRBD1,CASSLDRGRLNSPLHF,TGTGCCAGCAGTTTGGACAGGGGGCGCCTGAACTCACCCCTCCACTTT
TRBJ1-1,TRBV7-8,.,.,CASSLGGVMNTEAFF,TGTGCCAGCAGCTTAGGGGGGGTCATGAACACTGAAGCTTTCTTT
TRBJ1-2,TRBV5-6,.,.,CASSLAVRHYTF,TGTGCCAGCAGCTTGGCCGTTCGACACTACACCTTC
TRBJ1-3,TRBV9,.,.,CASSSTNSGNTIYF,TGTGCCAGCAGCTCAACAAACTCTGGAAACACCATATATTTT
TRBJ2-2,TRBV29-1,.,.,CSVEWGRELFF,TGCAGCGTGGAGTGGGGCCGGGAGCTGTTTTTT
TRBJ1-1,TRBV19,.,.,CASSIRRQVKWNTEAFF,TGTGCCAGTAGTATAAGGCGACAGGTTAAGTGGAACACTGAAGCTTTCTTT
TRBJ1-3,TRBV19,.,.,CASSISAVTSGNTIYF,TGTGCCAGTAGTATTAGCGCAGTGACCTCTGGAAACACCATATATTTT
TRBJ1-6,TRBV18,.,TRBD1,CASADRVQSPLHF,TGTGCCAGCGCTGACAGGGTGCAATCACCCCTCCACTTT
TRBJ2-3,TRBV29-1,.,.,CSVVGGTPHTDTQYF,TGCAGCGTTGTGGGCGGGACTCCCCACACAGATACGCAGTATTTT
TRBJ1-2,TRBV29-1,.,.,CSFWGGGGYTF,TGCAGCTTCTGGGGGGGAGGTGGCTACACCTTC
TRBJ1-1,TRBV5-4,.,TRBD1,CASSEGQRNTEAFF,TGTGCCAGCAGCGAGGGACAGAGGAACACTGAAGCTTTCTTT
TRBJ2-7,TRBV6-5,.,TRBD1,CASSGTDVGEQYF,TGTGCCAGCAGCGGGACAGATGTTGGCGAGCAGTACTTC
TRBJ2-7,TRBV2,.,TRBD1,CASSDFSRQGAHEQYF,TGTGCCAGCAGTGATTTTAGTAGACAGGGGGCCCACGAGCAGTACTTC
TRBJ2-1,TRBV5-1,.,TRBD2,CASSSQGSGGYYNEQFF,TGCGCCAGCAGTTCCCAGGGGAGCGGGGGGTACTACAATGAGCAGTTCTTC
TRBJ1-3,TRBV2,.,.,CASLGDGDTIYF,TGTGCCAGCTTGGGAGACGGTGACACCATATATTTT
TRBJ1-2,TRBV12-5,.,.,CASGLESGGYGYTF,TGTGCTAGTGGTTTAGAGTCGGGAGGCTATGGCTACACCTTC